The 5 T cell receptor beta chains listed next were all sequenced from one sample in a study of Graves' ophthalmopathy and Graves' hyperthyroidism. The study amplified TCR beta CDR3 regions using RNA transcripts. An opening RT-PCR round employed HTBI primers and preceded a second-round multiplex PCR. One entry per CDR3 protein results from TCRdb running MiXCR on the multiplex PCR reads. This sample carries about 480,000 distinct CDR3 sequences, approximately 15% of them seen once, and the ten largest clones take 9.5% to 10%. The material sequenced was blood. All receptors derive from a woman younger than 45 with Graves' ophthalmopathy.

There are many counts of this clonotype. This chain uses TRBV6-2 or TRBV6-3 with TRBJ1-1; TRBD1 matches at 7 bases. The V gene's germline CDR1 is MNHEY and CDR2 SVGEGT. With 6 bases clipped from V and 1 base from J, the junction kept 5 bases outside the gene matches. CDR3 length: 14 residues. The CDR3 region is CASRGQTPNTEAFF. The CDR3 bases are TGTGCCAGCAGGGGACAGACTCCGAACACTGAAGCTTTCTTT.

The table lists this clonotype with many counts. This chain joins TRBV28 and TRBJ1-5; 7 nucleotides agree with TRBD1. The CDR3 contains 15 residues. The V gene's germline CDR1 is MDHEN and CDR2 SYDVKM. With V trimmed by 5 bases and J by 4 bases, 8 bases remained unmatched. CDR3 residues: CASSPATGSNQPQHF. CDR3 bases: TGTGCCAGCAGTCCCGCGACAGGGTCGAATCAGCCCCAGCATTTT.

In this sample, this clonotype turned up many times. In nucleotides, the CDR3 is TGTGCCAGCAGACCCGACAGGGCCAGCAATCAGCCCCAGCATTTT. It encodes CASRPDRASNQPQHF. This rearrangement joins TRBV7-2 to TRBJ1-5; 7 bases match TRBD1. Germline V lookup: CDR1 SGHTA, CDR2 FQGNSA. The ends lost 6 bases at V and 1 base at J; junction bases unmatched: 6. The CDR3 is 15 residues long.

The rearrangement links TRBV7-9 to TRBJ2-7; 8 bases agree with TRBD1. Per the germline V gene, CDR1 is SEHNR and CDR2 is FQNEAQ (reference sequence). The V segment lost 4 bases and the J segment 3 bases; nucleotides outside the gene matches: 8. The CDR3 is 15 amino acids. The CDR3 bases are TGTGCCAGCAGCTCATTGCGGGACAGGTACTACGAGCAGTACTTC. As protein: CASSSLRDRYYEQYF.

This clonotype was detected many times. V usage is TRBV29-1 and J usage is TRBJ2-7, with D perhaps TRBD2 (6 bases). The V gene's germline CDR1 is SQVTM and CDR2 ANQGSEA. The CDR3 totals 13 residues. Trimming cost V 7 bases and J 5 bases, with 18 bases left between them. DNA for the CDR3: TGCAGCGCCTCCGGGAGCGGAGTAGACGAGCAGTACTTC. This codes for CSASGSGVDEQYF.